This T cell receptor beta chain was found in a study of glioma-infiltrating T cells after dendritic cell vaccination. Study context: Patients had newly diagnosed or recurrent glioblastoma and received dendritic cell vaccines. Broader study findings: No direct clonality-survival link was found; a diverse polyclonal response may matter. Higher pretreatment TIL content predicted longer progression-free time and survival.

Described time point: after dendritic cell vaccination, including at tumor progression/relapse. The CDR3 consists of 15 residues. V was clipped by 6 bases and J by 4 bases, with 18 bases between them. The germline V gene encodes CDR1 LNHDA and CDR2 SQIVND (reference sequence). The data were produced by immunoSEQ multiplex PCR, yet TCRdb's version contains in-frame clones alone and is incomplete. This sample yields 99,000 or so clones, of which 65% to 85% are seen a single time; about 5% belongs to the top ten. For this clone: Its antigen is not identified.

This chain uses TRBV19 with TRBJ1-2, with D possibly being TRBD1 (5 bases). This sequence was found in a human donor with glioblastoma. The sample in question was blood, obtained after dendritic cell vaccination. The CDR3 spells CASSPYVDTPYGYTF. As DNA, the CDR3 is TGTGCCAGTAGCCCCTATGTGGACACCCCCTATGGCTACACCTTC.